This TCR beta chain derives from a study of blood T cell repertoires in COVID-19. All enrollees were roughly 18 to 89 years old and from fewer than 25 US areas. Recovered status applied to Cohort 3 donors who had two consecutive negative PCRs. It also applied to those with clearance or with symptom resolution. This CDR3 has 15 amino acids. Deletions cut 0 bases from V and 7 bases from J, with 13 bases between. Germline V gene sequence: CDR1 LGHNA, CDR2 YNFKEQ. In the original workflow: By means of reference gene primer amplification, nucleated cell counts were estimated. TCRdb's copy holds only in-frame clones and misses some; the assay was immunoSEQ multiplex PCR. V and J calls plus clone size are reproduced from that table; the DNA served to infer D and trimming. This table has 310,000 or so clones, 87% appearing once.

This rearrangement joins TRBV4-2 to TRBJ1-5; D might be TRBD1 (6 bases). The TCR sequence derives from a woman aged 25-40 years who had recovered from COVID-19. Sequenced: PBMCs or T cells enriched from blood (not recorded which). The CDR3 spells CASSQEEQGWQPQHF. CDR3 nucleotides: TGTGCCAGCAGCCAAGAGGAACAGGGTTGGCAGCCCCAGCATTTT.